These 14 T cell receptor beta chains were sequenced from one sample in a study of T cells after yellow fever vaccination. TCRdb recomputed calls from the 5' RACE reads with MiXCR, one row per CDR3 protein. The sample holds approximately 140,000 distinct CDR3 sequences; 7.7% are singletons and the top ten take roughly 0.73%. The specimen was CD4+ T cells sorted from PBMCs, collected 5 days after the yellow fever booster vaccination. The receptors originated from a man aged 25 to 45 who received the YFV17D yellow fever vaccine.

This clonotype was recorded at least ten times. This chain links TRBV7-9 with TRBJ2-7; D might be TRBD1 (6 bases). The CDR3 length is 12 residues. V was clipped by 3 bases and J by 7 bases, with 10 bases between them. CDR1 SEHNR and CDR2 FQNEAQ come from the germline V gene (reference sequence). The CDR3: CASSFTGTEQYF. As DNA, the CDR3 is TGTGCCAGCAGCTTCACAGGGACAGAGCAGTACTTC.

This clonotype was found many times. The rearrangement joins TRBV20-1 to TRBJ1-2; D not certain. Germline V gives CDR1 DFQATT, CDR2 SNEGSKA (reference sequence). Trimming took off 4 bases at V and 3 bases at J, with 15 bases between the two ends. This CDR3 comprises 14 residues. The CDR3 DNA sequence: TGCAGTGCTAAACCACCGGACGGCCACTATGGCTACACCTTC. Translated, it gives CSAKPPDGHYGYTF.

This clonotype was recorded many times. The CDR3 region is CASSQTGTSGREKGDEQFF. The CDR3 coding sequence is TGTGCCAGCAGTCAGACCGGGACTAGCGGGAGGGAGAAGGGCGATGAGCAGTTCTTC. The chain recombines TRBV6-4 with TRBJ2-1, with TRBD2 matching over 16 bases. Germline V CDR1 and CDR2: MRHNA, SNTAGT. This CDR3 has 19 residues. V lost 5 bases to trimming and J lost 8 bases; unmatched junction nucleotides: 15.

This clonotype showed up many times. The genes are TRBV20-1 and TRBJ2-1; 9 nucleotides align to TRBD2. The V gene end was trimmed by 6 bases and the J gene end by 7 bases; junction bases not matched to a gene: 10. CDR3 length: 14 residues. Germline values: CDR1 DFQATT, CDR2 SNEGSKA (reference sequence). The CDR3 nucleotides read TGCAGTGCGCCGAGGGCGGGAGGGTTGAATGAGCAGTTCTTC. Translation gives CSAPRAGGLNEQFF.

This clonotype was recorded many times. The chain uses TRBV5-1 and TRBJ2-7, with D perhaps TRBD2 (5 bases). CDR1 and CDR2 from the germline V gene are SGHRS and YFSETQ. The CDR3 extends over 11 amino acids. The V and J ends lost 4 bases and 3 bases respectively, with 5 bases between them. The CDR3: CASSRDYEQYF. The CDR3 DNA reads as TGCGCCAGCAGCCGGGACTACGAGCAGTACTTC.

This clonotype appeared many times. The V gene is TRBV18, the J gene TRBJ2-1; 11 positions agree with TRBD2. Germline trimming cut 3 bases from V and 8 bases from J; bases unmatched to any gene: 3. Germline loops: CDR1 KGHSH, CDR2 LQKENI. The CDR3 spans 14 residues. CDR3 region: CASSPQLAGDEQFF. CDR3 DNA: TGTGCCAGCTCACCCCAACTAGCGGGAGATGAGCAGTTCTTC.

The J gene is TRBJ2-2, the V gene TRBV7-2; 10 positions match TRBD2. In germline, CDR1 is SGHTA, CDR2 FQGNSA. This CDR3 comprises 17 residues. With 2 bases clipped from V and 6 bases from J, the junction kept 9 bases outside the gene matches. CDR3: CASSLTMILAGAGELFF. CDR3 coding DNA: TGTGCCAGCAGCTTAACGATGATCCTAGCGGGAGCCGGGGAGCTGTTTTTT.

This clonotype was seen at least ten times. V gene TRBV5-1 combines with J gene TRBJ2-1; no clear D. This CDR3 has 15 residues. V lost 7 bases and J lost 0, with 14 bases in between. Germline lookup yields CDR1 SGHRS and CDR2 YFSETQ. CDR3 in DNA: TGCGCCAGCGCTCAGTCTGGCTCCTCCTACAATGAGCAGTTCTTC. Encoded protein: CASAQSGSSYNEQFF.

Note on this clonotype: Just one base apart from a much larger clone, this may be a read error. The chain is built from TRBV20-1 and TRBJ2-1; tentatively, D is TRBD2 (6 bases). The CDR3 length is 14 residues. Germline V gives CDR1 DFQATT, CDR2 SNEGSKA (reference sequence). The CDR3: CSATLAGRCNEQFF. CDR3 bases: TGCAGCGCTACCTTGGCCGGGAGATGTAATGAGCAGTTCTTC.

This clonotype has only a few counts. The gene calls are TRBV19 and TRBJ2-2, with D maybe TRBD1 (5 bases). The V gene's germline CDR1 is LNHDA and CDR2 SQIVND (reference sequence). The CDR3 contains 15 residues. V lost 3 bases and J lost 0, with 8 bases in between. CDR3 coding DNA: TGTGCCAGTAGTATTGGGGCCGCGAACACCGGGGAGCTGTTTTTT. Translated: CASSIGAANTGELFF.

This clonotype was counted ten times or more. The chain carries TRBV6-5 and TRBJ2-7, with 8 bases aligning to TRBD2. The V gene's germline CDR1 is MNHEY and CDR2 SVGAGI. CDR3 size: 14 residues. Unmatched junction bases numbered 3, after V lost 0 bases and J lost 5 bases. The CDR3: CASSYSRGDHEQYF. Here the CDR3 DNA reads TGTGCCAGCAGTTACTCGCGGGGGGACCACGAGCAGTACTTC.

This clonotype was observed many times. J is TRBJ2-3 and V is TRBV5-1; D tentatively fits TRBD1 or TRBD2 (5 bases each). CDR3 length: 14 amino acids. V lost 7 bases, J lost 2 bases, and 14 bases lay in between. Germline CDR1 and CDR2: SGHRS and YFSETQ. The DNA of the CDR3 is TGCGCCAGCCGCCGGGACGGGATCACAGATACGCAGTATTTT. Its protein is CASRRDGITDTQYF.

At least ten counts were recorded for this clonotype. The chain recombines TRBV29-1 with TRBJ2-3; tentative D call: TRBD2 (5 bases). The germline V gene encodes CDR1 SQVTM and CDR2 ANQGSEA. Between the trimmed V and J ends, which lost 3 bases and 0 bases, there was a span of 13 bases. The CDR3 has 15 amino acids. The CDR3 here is CSVENSATSTDTQYF. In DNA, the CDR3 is TGCAGCGTTGAGAATAGCGCAACTAGCACAGATACGCAGTATTTT.

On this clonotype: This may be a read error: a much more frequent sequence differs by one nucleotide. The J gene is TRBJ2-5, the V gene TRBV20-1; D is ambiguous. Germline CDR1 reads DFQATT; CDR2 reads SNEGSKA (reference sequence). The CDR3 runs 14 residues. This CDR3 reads CSARAPQSQEIQYF. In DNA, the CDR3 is TGCAGTGCTAGAGCCCCACAAAGCCAAGAGATCCAGTACTTC.